This is a list of T cell receptor beta chains from one sample in a study of T cell responses to AZD1222 COVID-19 vaccine. Produced via immunoSEQ multiplex PCR; TCRdb's table is partial and in-frame only. The table records about 94,000 clones, roughly 85% of them present only once. The material was peripheral blood, obtained 28 days after the second AZD1222 dose. The receptors derive from an adult who received the AZD1222 COVID-19 vaccine. Both conserved end residues are part of each CDR3. The D gene is left open where the match is weak. Not all rows give a size; the values are once, few, many and, for expanded clones, a class.

D	V	J	size	CDR3	DNA
-	TRBV11-2	TRBJ1-1	-	CASGRQLEAFF	TGTGCCAGCGGTAGACAGCTTGAAGCTTTCTTT
-	TRBV29-1	TRBJ1-5	-	CSVPRVQPQHF	TGCAGCGTCCCTAGGGTTCAGCCCCAGCATTTT
-	TRBV20-1	TRBJ2-3	-	CSARTDTQYF	TGCAGTGCTAGGACGGATACGCAGTATTTT
TRBD2	TRBV7-3	TRBJ2-3	-	CASSRGLQGTSGRALTDTQYF	TGTGCCAGCAGCCGGGGCCTACAGGGGACTAGCGGGAGGGCTCTCACAGATACGCAGTATTTT
-	TRBV4-3	TRBJ2-5	-	CASSQDPGAGETQYF	TGCGCCAGCAGCCAAGATCCAGGGGCTGGGGAGACCCAGTACTTC
-	TRBV10-3	TRBJ2-5	-	CAINGLPQETQYF	TGTGCCATCAATGGACTGCCGCAAGAGACCCAGTACTTC
TRBD2	TRBV4-3	TRBJ2-1	-	CASSQSPGLAARAFF	TGCGCCAGCAGCCAATCACCGGGACTAGCGGCGAGGGCGTTCTTC
-	TRBV10-2	TRBJ1-5	-	CASSDARNSNQPQHF	TGCGCCAGCAGTGATGCACGGAATAGCAATCAGCCCCAGCATTTT
TRBD2	TRBV9	TRBJ2-1	-	CASSVVTSGSNEQFF	TGTGCCAGCAGCGTAGTGACTAGCGGGAGTAATGAGCAGTTCTTC
-	TRBV6-5	TRBJ1-1	once	CASREGWTEAFF	TGTGCCAGCAGGGAGGGGTGGACTGAAGCTTTCTTT
TRBD1	TRBV5-1	TRBJ1-6	few	CASSPQPGQLNSPLHF	TGCGCCAGCAGCCCACAACCGGGACAGTTGAATTCACCCCTCCACTTT
-	TRBV7-8	TRBJ1-1	once	CASSFQGGDTEAFF	TGTGCCAGCAGCTTCCAGGGAGGAGACACTGAAGCTTTCTTT
-	TRBV6-5	TRBJ1-6	-	CASSTDTRGLPLHF	TGTGCCAGCAGTACAGACACCCGAGGTCTACCCCTCCACTTT
-	TRBV6-5	TRBJ1-5	-	CASRLRAGNQPQHF	TGTGCCAGCAGACTCAGGGCTGGCAATCAGCCCCAGCATTTT
-	TRBV6-5	TRBJ2-1	-	CASRELVSSYNEQFF	TGTGCCAGCAGGGAGCTAGTGAGCTCCTACAATGAGCAGTTCTTC
-	TRBV19	TRBJ1-5	-	CASSIRVSSPSRNQPQHF	TGTGCCAGTAGTATACGTGTGTCGTCTCCCTCAAGGAATCAGCCCCAGCATTTT
-	TRBV2	TRBJ2-7	-	CASRGGPDPKTYEQYF	TGTGCCAGCAGGGGGGGGCCAGATCCAAAAACCTACGAGCAGTACTTC
-	TRBV5-4	TRBJ2-3	-	CASSLVAAIGDTQYF	TGTGCCAGCAGCTTGGTGGCGGCGATTGGAGATACGCAGTATTTT
TRBD2	TRBV10-3	TRBJ2-1	once	CAISESGGGANEQFF	TGTGCCATCAGTGAGTCGGGCGGGGGGGCCAATGAGCAGTTCTTC
TRBD1	TRBV20-1	TRBJ1-2	-	CSATTGVGYTF	TGCAGTGCTACCACAGGGGTGGGCTACACCTTC
-	TRBV5-4	TRBJ1-1	-	CASSLGGRVNTEAFF	TGTGCCAGCAGCTTGGGGGGACGGGTGAACACTGAAGCTTTCTTT
TRBD1	TRBV5-1	TRBJ1-4	-	CASSPGQVNEKLFF	TGCGCCAGCAGCCCAGGACAGGTCAATGAAAAACTGTTTTTT
TRBD2	TRBV18	TRBJ2-1	-	CASSGQKRGSYNEQFF	TGTGCCAGCTCAGGTCAGAAGCGGGGGTCCTACAATGAGCAGTTCTTC
TRBD1	TRBV7-2	TRBJ1-5	-	CASSLGLDRVGQPQHF	TGTGCCAGCAGCTTAGGGTTGGACAGGGTAGGACAGCCCCAGCATTTT
-	TRBV5-6	TRBJ1-2	-	CASSVAIGNTWISSDGYTF	TGTGCCAGCAGCGTGGCGATAGGAAATACTTGGATTAGTAGTGATGGCTACACCTTC
-	TRBV30	TRBJ1-1	-	CAWSAMGNTEAFF	TGTGCCTGGAGTGCGATGGGGAACACTGAAGCTTTCTTT
TRBD1	TRBV12-5	TRBJ2-1	-	CASGLAGTGTLNEQFF	TGTGCTAGTGGTCTCGCCGGGACAGGGACGCTCAATGAGCAGTTCTTC
-	TRBV6-5	TRBJ2-7	-	CASSYLRTEVPYEQYF	TGTGCCAGCAGTTATTTAAGGACAGAGGTACCCTACGAGCAGTACTTC
-	TRBV3-1/TRBV3-2	TRBJ1-5	-	CASSQGMGLVQPQHF	TGTGCCAGCAGCCAAGGGATGGGCTTAGTACAGCCCCAGCATTTT
-	TRBV5-1	TRBJ1-2	-	CASSPDTREFGYTF	TGCGCCAGCAGCCCTGACACCCGGGAATTTGGCTACACCTTC
-	TRBV19	TRBJ1-2	few	CASTSAPRDYGYTF	TGTGCCAGTACCTCGGCCCCTCGGGACTATGGCTACACCTTC
-	TRBV6-2/TRBV6-3	TRBJ1-1	-	CASSYPGRLNTEAFF	TGTGCCAGCAGTTACCCGGGACGTCTGAACACTGAAGCTTTCTTT
-	TRBV28	TRBJ1-3	few	CASSVSGGNTIYF	TGTGCCAGCAGTGTATCAGGGGGAAACACCATATATTTT
-	TRBV5-1	TRBJ1-2	-	CASSLEAGAEGGYTF	TGCGCCAGCAGCTTGGAGGCAGGGGCCGAGGGAGGCTACACCTTC
-	TRBV5-1	TRBJ1-1	-	CASSLSAGGSSEAFF	TGCGCCAGCAGCCTGTCCGCGGGGGGTTCCTCTGAAGCTTTCTTT
TRBD2	TRBV7-8	TRBJ2-1	-	CASSPPAPLAGANNEQFF	TGTGCCAGCAGCCCCCCGGCCCCCCTAGCGGGAGCAAACAATGAGCAGTTCTTC
TRBD2	TRBV9	TRBJ2-1	-	CASSVRGGYYNEQFF	TGTGCCAGCAGCGTGCGGGGAGGGTACTACAATGAGCAGTTCTTC
-	TRBV3-1/TRBV3-2	TRBJ2-1	-	CASSQALNEQFF	TGTGCCAGCAGCCAAGCCCTCAATGAGCAGTTCTTC
TRBD2	TRBV4-2	TRBJ2-2	-	CASSQPGLAGGGGELFF	TGTGCCAGCAGCCAGCCGGGACTAGCGGGAGGGGGCGGGGAGCTGTTTTTT
TRBD1	TRBV28	TRBJ1-4	-	CASSLKGQVGEKLFF	TGTGCCAGCAGTCTGAAGGGACAGGTGGGAGAAAAACTGTTTTTT
-	TRBV5-6	TRBJ1-1	-	CASSPTLQGSEAFF	TGTGCCAGCAGCCCGACCCTACAGGGCTCTGAAGCTTTCTTT
TRBD1	TRBV19	TRBJ1-2	-	CASSPQQGNYGYTF	TGTGCCAGTAGTCCTCAACAGGGGAACTATGGCTACACCTTC
TRBD1	TRBV7-9	TRBJ2-7	-	CASRPTGLSYEQYF	TGTGCCAGCAGGCCGACAGGGCTCTCCTACGAGCAGTACTTC